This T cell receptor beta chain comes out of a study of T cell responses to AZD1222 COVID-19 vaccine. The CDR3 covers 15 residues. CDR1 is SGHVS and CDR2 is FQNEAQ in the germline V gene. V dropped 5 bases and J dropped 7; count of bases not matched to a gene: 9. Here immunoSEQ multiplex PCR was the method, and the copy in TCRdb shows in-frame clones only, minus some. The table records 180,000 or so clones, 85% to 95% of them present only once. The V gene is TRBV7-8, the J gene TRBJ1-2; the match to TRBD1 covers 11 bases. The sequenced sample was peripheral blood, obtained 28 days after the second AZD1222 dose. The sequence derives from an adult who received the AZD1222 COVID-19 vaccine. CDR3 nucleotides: TGTGCCAGCAGCATCACCTCGGGACAGGGGGTTGGCTACACCTTC. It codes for CASSITSGQGVGYTF.